Listed below are T cell receptor beta chains from one sample, sequenced in a study of OX40 agonist ivuxolimab in advanced cancers. The data were produced by immunoSEQ multiplex PCR, yet TCRdb's version contains in-frame clones alone and is incomplete. The table has 45,000 to 60,000 clones, approximately 80% seen once. This material consisted of CD4+ or CD8+ T cells sorted from blood, taken in a trial of the OX40 agonist ivuxolimab. Receptors originate from an adult with an advanced solid tumor such as melanoma, head and neck, liver or kidney cancer. CDR3s include the opening cysteine and the closing phenylalanine or tryptophan. A D gene is named only where the DNA matches it firmly. Size is stated for part of the rows, as once, few or many counts, or as a class when the clone is expanded.

j_call d_call v_call clone_size cdr3_nt cdr3_aa
TRBJ1-5 - TRBV18 - TGTGCCAGCTCACCCCGGCACGCCGTTGAGAATCAGCCCCAGCATTTT CASSPRHAVENQPQHF
TRBJ2-5 - TRBV5-1 once TGCGCCAGCAGCGTGGGACTGAGCCTCACCCAAGAGATGGCCCAGTACTTC CASSVGLSLTQEMAQYF
TRBJ2-3 - TRBV27 - TGTGCCAGCAGTTCTCCGAGCACAGATACGCAGTATTTT CASSSPSTDTQYF
TRBJ1-5 TRBD1 TRBV6-1 - TGTGCCAGCAGGAACAGGGGGCTGGGCAATCAGCCCCAGCATTTT CASRNRGLGNQPQHF
TRBJ2-7 - TRBV5-1 - TGCGCCAGCAGCCCACAAGACCCGACCCACGAGCAGTACTTC CASSPQDPTHEQYF
TRBJ1-2 - TRBV28 - TGTGCCAGCAGTTTGGTAGGCGAGTTTTCTGGCTACACCTTC CASSLVGEFSGYTF
TRBJ1-1 TRBD1 TRBV7-9 - TGTGCCAGCAGCTTGACAGGGGGTTTAGCTGAAGCTTTCTTT CASSLTGGLAEAFF
TRBJ2-2 - TRBV28 - TGTGCCAGCAGTTTAGGGGCCGCAGGGTCCGGGGAGCTGTTTTTT CASSLGAAGSGELFF
TRBJ1-2 TRBD1 TRBV6-6 - TGTGCCAGCAGGCGGACAGGGGATCAGATAGGCTACACCTTC CASRRTGDQIGYTF
TRBJ2-5 TRBD1 TRBV7-9 - TGTGCCAGCGCCGGGACAGGAGTCCAAGAAGAGACCCAGTACTTC CASAGTGVQEETQYF
TRBJ2-1 - TRBV11-2 once TGTGCCAGCAGCTTAATGGTAGCGCGGAATGAGCAGTTCTTC CASSLMVARNEQFF
TRBJ2-1 - TRBV5-6 - TGTGCCAGCAGCACGGATAGCGGTCGGGTCTACAATGAGCAGTTCTTC CASSTDSGRVYNEQFF
TRBJ2-7 - TRBV6-6 - TGTGCCAGCATGAGCGGGCCAGTAAGGGCCTACGAGCAGTACTTC CASMSGPVRAYEQYF
TRBJ2-2 - TRBV2 once TGTGCCAGCAAGGGAAGGGCCCAAAGCGGGACCGGGGAGCTGTTTTTT CASKGRAQSGTGELFF
TRBJ1-2 TRBD1 TRBV5-1 - TGCGCCAGCAGCCCGGGACAGCTCTATGGCTACACCTTC CASSPGQLYGYTF
TRBJ2-2 - TRBV18 - TGTGCCAGCTCACCACAAATTAGGGGCCGAGGGGCCGCGAACACCGGGGAGCTGTTTTTT CASSPQIRGRGAANTGELFF
TRBJ2-4 TRBD2 TRBV4-2 - TGTGCCAGCAGCCAGTTGCAGCGGGAAAACAAAAACATTCAGTACTTC CASSQLQRENKNIQYF
TRBJ1-2 - TRBV25-1 - TGTGCCAGCAGTGGCGGGCAGGGAGGTGGTGGCTACACCTTC CASSGGQGGGGYTF
TRBJ2-1 - TRBV5-1 - TGCGCCAGCAGCCCTGGGCGTGGTAACAATGAGCAGTTCTTC CASSPGRGNNEQFF
TRBJ1-4 TRBD1 TRBV6-1 - TGTGCCAGCACCCCATCACAGGGGAATGAAAAACTGTTTTTT CASTPSQGNEKLFF
TRBJ1-5 - TRBV6-5 - TGTGCCAGCAGCCCACGGGGGCCCCAGCATTTT CASSPRGPQHF
TRBJ1-4 - TRBV18 - TGTGCCAGCTCACCACAGGCCCCCACAGGGATTAATGAAAAACTGTTTTTT CASSPQAPTGINEKLFF
TRBJ2-7 - TRBV5-1 - TGCGCCAGCAGCCCAGACAACTACGAGCAGTACTTC CASSPDNYEQYF
TRBJ2-3 TRBD2 TRBV7-9 - TGTGCCAGCAACGGACTAGTGCAAGATACGCAGTATTTT CASNGLVQDTQYF